The 6 T cell receptor beta chains listed next were all sequenced from one sample in a study of vaccination and CD4 T cells after COVID-19 (dated by TCRdb to between 2020 and 2023). The sample's treatment or condition label, decoded: roughly ten-day PBMC culture with coronavirus spike peptide pools or control peptides (ViraFEST assay). Preparation of the library involved PCR. Instrument on record: Illumina iSeq 100. DNA from cultured CD4+ T cells was subjected to TCR sequencing with the Oncomine TCR Beta short-read assay at the Johns Hopkins FTIC core. Starting from the raw public reads, TCRdb applied fastp trimming at Q25, assembled clones with MiXCR and retained in-frame beta chains. Duplicate CDR3 protein sequences are folded into a single record with the most common DNA and genes. In all, the sample holds over 10,000 distinct CDR3 sequences, and over 60% of those were seen once. The ten top clones hold about a quarter of the sample.

Their antigens are not known. The sample taken for sequencing was CD4+ T cells from blood, cultured in vitro. The receptors here all came from a human donor who had recovered from COVID-19.

This clonotype was seen a few times. CDR3 amino acids: CSARSGVIANVLTF. The CDR3, as DNA: TGCAGTGCTCGATCGGGGGTCATTGCCAACGTCCTGACTTTC. The gene calls are TRBV20-1 and TRBJ2-6; TRBD2 is a possible D gene (6 bases). Germline V lookup: CDR1 DFQATT, CDR2 SNEGSKA (reference sequence). CDR3 length: 14 residues. V was pared by 5 bases and J by 7 bases, with 15 bases between.

V usage is TRBV20-1 and J usage is TRBJ2-5, with a possible D match to TRBD2 (6 bases). Germline CDR1 and CDR2: DFQATT and SNEGSKA (reference sequence). With 2 bases removed from V and 5 bases from J, the gap between germline ends came to 9 bases. CDR3 length equals 12 residues. CDR3 residues: CSARRLAETQYF. The CDR3 nucleotides are TGCAGTGCTAGACGGCTAGCGGAGACCCAGTACTTC.

The chain carries TRBV19 and TRBJ1-2, with D possibly TRBD1 on 5 matching bases. The CDR3 has 14 residues. From germline, CDR1 is LNHDA and CDR2 SQIVND (reference sequence). V shed 10 bases and J shed 0 bases, with 15 bases lying between them. CDR3 DNA: TGTGCCACCAATATTTGGGGGACTAACTATGGCTACACCTTC. This gives the protein CATNIWGTNYGYTF.

The rearrangement joins TRBV3-1 to TRBJ1-6; D might be TRBD1 (6 bases). Germline CDR1 LGHDT, CDR2 YNNKEL (reference sequence). The CDR3 is made up of 16 amino acids. Trimming took 0 bases from V and 7 from J, leaving 13 bases between them. CDR3 amino acids: CASSQDSYRVNSPLHF. CDR3 DNA: TGTGCCAGCAGCCAAGATTCCTACAGGGTAAATTCACCCCTCCACTTT.

This chain links TRBV21-1 with TRBJ2-3; the D segment call TRBD1 is taken from the table without a DNA check. TRBV21-1 is a pseudogene segment. The CDR3 contains 15 residues. The CDR3 nucleotides read TGTGCCAGCAGCATTGGGACAGGGTATTCAGATACGCAGTATTTT. Protein: CASSIGTGYSDTQYF.

A single count supports this clonotype. This sequence joins TRBV7-2 and TRBJ2-4; D gene ambiguous. CDR1 is SGHTA and CDR2 is FQGNSA in the germline V gene. The CDR3 sequence is 15 residues long. V lost 1 base and J lost 0, with 7 bases in between. The CDR3 here is CASSLGLGAKNIQYF. In DNA form, the CDR3 reads TGTGCCAGCAGCTTAGGGCTGGGAGCCAAAAACATTCAGTACTTC.